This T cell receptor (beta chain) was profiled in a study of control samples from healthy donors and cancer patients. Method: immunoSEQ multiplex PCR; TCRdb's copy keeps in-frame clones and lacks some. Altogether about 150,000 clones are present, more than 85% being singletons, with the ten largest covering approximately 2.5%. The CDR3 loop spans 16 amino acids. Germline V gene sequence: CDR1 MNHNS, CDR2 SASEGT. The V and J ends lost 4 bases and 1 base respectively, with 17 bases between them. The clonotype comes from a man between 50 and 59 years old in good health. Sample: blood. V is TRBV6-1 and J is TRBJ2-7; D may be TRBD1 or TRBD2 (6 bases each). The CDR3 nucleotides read TGTGCCAGCAGTGCCTGGGGGGCAGAGCAATCCTACGAGCAGTACTTC. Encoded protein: CASSAWGAEQSYEQYF.